This note documents a single T cell receptor beta chain sequence. The antigen is not known. This record comes from a study of blood T cells in healthy people across ages. The sample, 9 to 10 milliliters of peripheral blood, was drawn from each donor. The germline V and J ends were trimmed by 7 bases and 5 bases, with 17 bases remaining between them. CDR1 is MNHEY, CDR2 SVGEGT, per germline. This CDR3 comprises 15 residues. General study results and limits: While age rose, TCR beta diversity per million T cells dropped in a roughly linear way. The study found TCR beta diversity correlated strongly with naive T cell percentage. There were more naive CD4+ cells and higher diversity in long-lived donors than in aged donors.

A second PCR, run for roughly 7 to 12 cycles, used a sample-barcoded 5' primer plus a J-beta primer mix. Each CDR3 protein is one row after TCRdb ran MiXCR on the 5' RACE reads. The sample has some 1,800,000 distinct CDR3 sequences; about 39% are singletons. The sample taken for sequencing was blood. This TCR was recovered from a human donor in good health. This sequence joins TRBV6-2 or TRBV6-3 and TRBJ2-2; D is possibly TRBD2 (5 bases). The CDR3 DNA reads as TGTGCCAGCACCGACGGGTCATCGGGGACCGGGGAGCTGTTTTTT. Protein sequence: CASTDGSSGTGELFF.